This note documents a single T cell receptor beta chain sequence. Its antigen is as yet unknown. Trimming shortened V by 5 bases and J by 0 bases, and 13 bases separated the two germline ends. The CDR3 loop spans 15 amino acids. From germline, CDR1 is LNHDA and CDR2 SQIVND (reference sequence). This sample is part of a study of T cell responses to AZD1222 COVID-19 vaccine. Whole-study results and caveats: Recipients of two AZD1222 doses showed rising Spike-specific TCR breadth and depth.

Repertoires were generated with immunoSEQ multiplex PCR, while TCRdb's copy carries only in-frame clones and drops some. Of 100,000 to 150,000 clones listed, about 86% are singletons. The sequence derives from an adult in good health. This sequence joins TRBV19 and TRBJ1-1; TRBD1 might be the D (6 bases). This specimen consisted of peripheral blood, obtained on day 0 of AZD1222 vaccination. The CDR3 reads CASSVERGLNTEAFF. The CDR3 DNA reads TGTGCCAGTAGTGTCGAAAGGGGGTTGAACACTGAAGCTTTCTTT.